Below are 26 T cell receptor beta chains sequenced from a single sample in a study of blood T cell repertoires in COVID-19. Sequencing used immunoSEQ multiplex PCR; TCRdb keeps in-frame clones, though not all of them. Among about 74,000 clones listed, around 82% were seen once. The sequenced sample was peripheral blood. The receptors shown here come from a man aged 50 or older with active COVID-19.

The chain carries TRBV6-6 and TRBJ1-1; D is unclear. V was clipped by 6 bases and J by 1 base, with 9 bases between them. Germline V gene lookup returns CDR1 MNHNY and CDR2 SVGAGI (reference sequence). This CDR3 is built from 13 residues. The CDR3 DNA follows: TGTGCCAGCAGCCCACAGACGAACACTGAAGCTTTCTTT. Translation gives CASSPQTNTEAFF.

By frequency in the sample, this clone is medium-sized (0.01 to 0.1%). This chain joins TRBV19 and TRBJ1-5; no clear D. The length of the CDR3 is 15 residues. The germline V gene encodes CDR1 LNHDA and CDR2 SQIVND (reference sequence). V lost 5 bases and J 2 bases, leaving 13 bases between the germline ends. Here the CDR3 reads CASSFGLRGNQPQHF. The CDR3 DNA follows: TGTGCCAGTAGTTTCGGGTTGAGGGGCAATCAGCCCCAGCATTTT. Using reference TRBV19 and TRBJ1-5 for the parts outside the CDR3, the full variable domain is DGGITQSPKYLFRKEGQNVTLSCEQNLNHDAMYWYRQDPGQGLRLIYYSQIVNDFQKGDIAEGYSVSREKKESFPLTVTSAQKNPTAFYLCASSFGLRGNQPQHFGDGTRLSIL.

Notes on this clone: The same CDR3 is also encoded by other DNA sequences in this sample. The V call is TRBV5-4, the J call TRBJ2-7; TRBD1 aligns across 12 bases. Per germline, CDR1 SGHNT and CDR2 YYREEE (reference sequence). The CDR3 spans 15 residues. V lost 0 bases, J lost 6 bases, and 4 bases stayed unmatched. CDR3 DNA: TGTGCCAGCAGCTTGGGGGACAGGGGGCCGCGCGAGCAGTACTTC. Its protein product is CASSLGDRGPREQYF. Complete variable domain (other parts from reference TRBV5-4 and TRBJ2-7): ETGVTQSPTHLIKTRGQQVTLRCSSQSGHNTVSWYQQALGQGPQFIFQYYREEENGRGNFPPRFSGLQFPNYSSELNVNALELDDSALYLCASSLGDRGPREQYFGPGTRLTVT.

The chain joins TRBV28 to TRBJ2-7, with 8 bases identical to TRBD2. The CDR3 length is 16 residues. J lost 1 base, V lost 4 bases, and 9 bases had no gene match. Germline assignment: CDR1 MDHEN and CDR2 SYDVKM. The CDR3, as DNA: TGTGCCAGCAGTTCCCCCTCGGCGGGAGGATCCTACGAGCAGTACTTC. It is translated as CASSSPSAGGSYEQYF.

Here the CDR3 DNA reads TGTGCCAGCAGCTTAACAAACTCTGGAAACACCATATATTTT. The encoded protein is CASSLTNSGNTIYF. This chain uses TRBV6-2 or TRBV6-3 with TRBJ1-3, with D uncertain. CDR3 size: 14 residues. Germline V CDR1 and CDR2: MNHEY, SVGEGT. V was shortened by 6 bases and J by 0 bases, with 9 bases between the two germline ends.

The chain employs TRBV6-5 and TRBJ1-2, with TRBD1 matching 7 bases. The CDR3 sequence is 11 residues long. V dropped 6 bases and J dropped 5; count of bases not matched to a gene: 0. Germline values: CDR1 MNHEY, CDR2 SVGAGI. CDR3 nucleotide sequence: TGTGCCAGCAGGGACAGGTATGGCTACACCTTC. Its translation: CASRDRYGYTF.

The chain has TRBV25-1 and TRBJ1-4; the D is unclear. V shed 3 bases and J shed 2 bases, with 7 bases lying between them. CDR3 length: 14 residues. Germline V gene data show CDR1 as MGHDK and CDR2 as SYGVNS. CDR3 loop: CASSDPITNEKLFF. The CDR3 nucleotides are TGTGCCAGCAGTGATCCTATCACTAATGAAAAACTGTTTTTT.

CDR3 loop: CASSLVGQTHNEQFF. The CDR3 coding sequence is TGCGCCAGCAGCTTGGTGGGACAGACACACAATGAGCAGTTCTTC. V and J are TRBV5-1 and TRBJ2-1; 7 bases map to TRBD1. Looked up from germline, CDR1 is SGHRS and CDR2 is YFSETQ. V shed 0 bases, J shed 5 bases, and the junction held 5 bases outside the gene matches. This CDR3 has 15 amino acids.

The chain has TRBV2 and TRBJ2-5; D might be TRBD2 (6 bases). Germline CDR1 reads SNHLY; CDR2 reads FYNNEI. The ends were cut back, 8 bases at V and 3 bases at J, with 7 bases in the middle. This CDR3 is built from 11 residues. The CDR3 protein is CASGGKETQYF. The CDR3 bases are TGTGCCAGCGGCGGGAAAGAGACCCAGTACTTC.

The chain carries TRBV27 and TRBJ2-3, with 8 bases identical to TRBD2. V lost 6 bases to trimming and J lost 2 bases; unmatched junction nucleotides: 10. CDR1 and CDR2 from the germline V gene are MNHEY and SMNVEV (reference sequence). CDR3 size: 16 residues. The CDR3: CASSRSGGKTTDTQYF. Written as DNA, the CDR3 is TGTGCCAGCAGCCGCAGCGGGGGCAAAACCACAGATACGCAGTATTTT.

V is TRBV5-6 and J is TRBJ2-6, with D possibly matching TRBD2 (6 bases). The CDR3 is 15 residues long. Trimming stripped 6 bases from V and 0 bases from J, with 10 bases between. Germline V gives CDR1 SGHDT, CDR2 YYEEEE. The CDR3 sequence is CASTSGVSGANVLTF. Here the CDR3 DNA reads TGTGCCAGCACCTCGGGGGTCTCTGGGGCCAACGTCCTGACTTTC. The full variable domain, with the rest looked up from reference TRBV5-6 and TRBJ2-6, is DAGVTQSPTHLIKTRGQQVTLRCSPKSGHDTVSWYQQALGQGPQFIFQYYEEEERQRGNFPDRFSGHQFPNYSSELNVNALLLGDSALYLCASTSGVSGANVLTFGAGSRLTVL.

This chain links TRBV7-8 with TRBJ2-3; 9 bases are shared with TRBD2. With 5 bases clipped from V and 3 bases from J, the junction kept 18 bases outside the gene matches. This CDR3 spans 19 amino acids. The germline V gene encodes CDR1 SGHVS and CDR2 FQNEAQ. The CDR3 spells CASSPGSAGGPLITDTQYF. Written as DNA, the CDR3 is TGTGCCAGCAGCCCAGGGTCCGCGGGGGGGCCTTTGATTACAGATACGCAGTATTTT.

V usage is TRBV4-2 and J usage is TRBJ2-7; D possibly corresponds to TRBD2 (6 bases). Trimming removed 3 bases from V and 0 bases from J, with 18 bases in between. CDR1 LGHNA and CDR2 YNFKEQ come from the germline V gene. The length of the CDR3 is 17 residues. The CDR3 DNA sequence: TGTGCCAGCAGCCACTCGGGGGTCGGGGGAAGCTCCTACGAGCAGTACTTC. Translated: CASSHSGVGGSSYEQYF.

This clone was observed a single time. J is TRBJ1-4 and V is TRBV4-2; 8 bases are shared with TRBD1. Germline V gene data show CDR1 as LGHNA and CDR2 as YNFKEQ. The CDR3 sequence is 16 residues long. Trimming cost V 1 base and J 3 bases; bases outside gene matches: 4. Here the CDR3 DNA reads TGTGCCAGCAGCCAAGGTTCGGACAGGGCTAATGAAAAACTGTTTTTT. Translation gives CASSQGSDRANEKLFF.

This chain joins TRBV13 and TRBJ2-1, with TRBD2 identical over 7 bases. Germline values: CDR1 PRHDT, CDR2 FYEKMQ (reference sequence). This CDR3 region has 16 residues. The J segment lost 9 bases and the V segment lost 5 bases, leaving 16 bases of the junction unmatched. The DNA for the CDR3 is TGTGCCAGCAGCCCATCAATGTGGGAGGGTGTAGGTGAGCAGTTCTTC. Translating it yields CASSPSMWEGVGEQFF.

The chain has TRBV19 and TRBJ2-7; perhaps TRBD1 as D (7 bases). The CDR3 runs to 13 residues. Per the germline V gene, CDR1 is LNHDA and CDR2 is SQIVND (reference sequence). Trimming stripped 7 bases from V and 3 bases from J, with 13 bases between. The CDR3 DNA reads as TGTGCCAGTAAGACCCAGGGGGGCTACGAGCAGTACTTC. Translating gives CASKTQGGYEQYF. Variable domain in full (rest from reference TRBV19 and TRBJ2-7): DGGITQSPKYLFRKEGQNVTLSCEQNLNHDAMYWYRQDPGQGLRLIYYSQIVNDFQKGDIAEGYSVSREKKESFPLTVTSAQKNPTAFYLCASKTQGGYEQYFGPGTRLTVT.

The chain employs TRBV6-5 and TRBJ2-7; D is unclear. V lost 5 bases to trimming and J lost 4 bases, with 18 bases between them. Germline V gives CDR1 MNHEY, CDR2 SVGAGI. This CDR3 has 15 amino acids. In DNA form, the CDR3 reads TGTGCCAGCAGTAGACAAGTTGATCCCTCTTACGAGCAGTACTTC. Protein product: CASSRQVDPSYEQYF.

CDR3 residues: CASSLVGGDADYF. The DNA for the CDR3 is TGCGCCAGCAGCTTGGTAGGAGGGGACGCCGACTACTTC. The V gene is TRBV5-1, the J gene TRBJ2-5; D is possibly TRBD2 (6 bases). This CDR3 has 13 amino acids. CDR1 and CDR2 (germline): SGHRS, YFSETQ. The ends were cut back, 0 bases at V and 14 bases at J, with 17 bases in the middle.

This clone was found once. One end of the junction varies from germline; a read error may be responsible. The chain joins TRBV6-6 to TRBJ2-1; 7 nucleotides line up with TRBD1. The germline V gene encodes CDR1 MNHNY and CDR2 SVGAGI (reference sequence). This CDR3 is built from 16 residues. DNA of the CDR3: TGTGCCAGCAGTTACTCAAGGGGGCGCTCCCACAATGAGCAGTTCTTC. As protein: CASSYSRGRSHNEQFF.

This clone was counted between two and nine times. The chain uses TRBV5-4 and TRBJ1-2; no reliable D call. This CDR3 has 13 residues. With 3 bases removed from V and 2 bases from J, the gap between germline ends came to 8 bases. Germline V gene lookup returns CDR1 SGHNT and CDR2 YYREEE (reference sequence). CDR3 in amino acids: CASSSVRNYGYTF. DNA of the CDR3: TGTGCCAGCAGCTCGGTCAGGAACTATGGCTACACCTTC. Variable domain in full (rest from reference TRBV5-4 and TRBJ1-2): ETGVTQSPTHLIKTRGQQVTLRCSSQSGHNTVSWYQQALGQGPQFIFQYYREEENGRGNFPPRFSGLQFPNYSSELNVNALELDDSALYLCASSSVRNYGYTFGSGTRLTVV.

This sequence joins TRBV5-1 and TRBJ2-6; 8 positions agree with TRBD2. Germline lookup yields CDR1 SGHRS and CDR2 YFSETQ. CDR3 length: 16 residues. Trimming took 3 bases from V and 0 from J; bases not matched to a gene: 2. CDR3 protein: CASSSTSGSGANVLTF. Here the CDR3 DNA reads TGCGCCAGCAGCTCTACTAGCGGCTCTGGGGCCAACGTCCTGACTTTC.

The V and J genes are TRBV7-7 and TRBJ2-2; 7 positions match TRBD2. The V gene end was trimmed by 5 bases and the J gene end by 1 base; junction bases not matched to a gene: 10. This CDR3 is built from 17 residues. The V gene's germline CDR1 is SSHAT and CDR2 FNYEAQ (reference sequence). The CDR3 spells CASSPLRVAGNTGELFF. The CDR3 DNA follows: TGTGCCAGCAGCCCGCTGAGGGTAGCGGGGAACACCGGGGAGCTGTTTTTT.

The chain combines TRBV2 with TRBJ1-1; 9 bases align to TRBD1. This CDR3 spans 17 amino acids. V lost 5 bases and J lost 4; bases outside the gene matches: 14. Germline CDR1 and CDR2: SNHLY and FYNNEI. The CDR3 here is CASSLSLKTGGATEAFF. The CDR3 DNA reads TGTGCCAGCAGTCTCAGCTTAAAAACAGGGGGCGCCACTGAAGCTTTCTTT.

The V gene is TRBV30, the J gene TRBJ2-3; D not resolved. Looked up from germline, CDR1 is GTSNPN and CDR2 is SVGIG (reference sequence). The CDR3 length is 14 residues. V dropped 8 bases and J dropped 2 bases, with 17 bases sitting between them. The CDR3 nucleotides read TGTGCCATTAGCCGGAGTTTCAACACAGATACGCAGTATTTT. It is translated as CAISRSFNTDTQYF.

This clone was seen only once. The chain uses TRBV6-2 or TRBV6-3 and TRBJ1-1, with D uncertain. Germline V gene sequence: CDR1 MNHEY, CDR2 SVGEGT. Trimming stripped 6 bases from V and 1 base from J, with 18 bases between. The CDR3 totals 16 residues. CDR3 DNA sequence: TGTGCCAGCAGCAGACCCGGTGGAGGTGGGAACACTGAAGCTTTCTTT. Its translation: CASSRPGGGGNTEAFF.

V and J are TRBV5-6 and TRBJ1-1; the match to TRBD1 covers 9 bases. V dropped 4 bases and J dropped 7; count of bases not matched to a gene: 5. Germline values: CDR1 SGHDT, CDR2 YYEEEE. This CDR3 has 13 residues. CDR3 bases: TGTGCCAGCAGCCACCCGGGACAGGGTGAAGCTTTCTTT. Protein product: CASSHPGQGEAFF.